The clone carrying this TCR beta chain was observed many times. What it recognizes is unknown. Per the germline V gene, CDR1 is SQVTM and CDR2 is ANQGSEA. This CDR3 comprises 15 residues. The V segment lost 6 bases and the J segment 8 bases; nucleotides outside the gene matches: 12. TCR alpha and beta CDR3 regions were amplified from RNA using iRepertoire nested multiplex PCR. Tissue mRNA or PBMC total RNA, roughly 90-400 ng, went into one-step reverse transcription and amplification. Via MiXCR, TCRdb re-called the multiplex PCR reads, giving one row per CDR3 protein. The sample yields 100,000 to 150,000 distinct CDR3 sequences, approximately 23% seen once. The record originates from a study of glioma-infiltrating T cells. Study outcomes and limitations: Only very few CDR3 sequences appeared in both tissue and blood. Gliomas, especially low-grade, showed above-expected tissue-blood divergence; non-neoplastic patients showed below.

Sequenced sample: glioma tissue, nonneoplastic brain tissue, or PBMCs (not recorded which). The TCR was taken from a human donor with low-grade glioma or glioblastoma, undergoing nonglioma brain surgery, or in good health (not recorded which). The chain couples TRBV29-1 to TRBJ2-1; 11 bases align to TRBD1. CDR3 DNA: TGCAGCGTCTCAACCGGGACAGGGGGATTGGATGAGCAGTTCTTC. This encodes CSVSTGTGGLDEQFF.